This is a list of T cell receptor beta chains from one sample in a study of blood T cell repertoires in COVID-19. Data came from immunoSEQ multiplex PCR; TCRdb stores just in-frame clones and leaves some out. The repertoire holds tens of thousands of clones, with roughly 77% as singletons. The sample taken for sequencing was peripheral blood. These receptors came from a human donor in a cohort sampled during active COVID-19. Both conserved end residues are part of each CDR3. The D gene is left open where the match is weak. Clone size, where shown, is once, few, many, or a class for clones that have expanded.

D gene	V gene	clone size	J gene	CDR3 DNA	CDR3 protein
-	TRBV7-2	-	TRBJ2-1	TGTGCCAGCAGCTTCTACAGGGAGGGCAATGAGCAGTTCTTC	CASSFYREGNEQFF
-	TRBV9	-	TRBJ2-2	TGTGCCAGCAGCGTAGAGGCGGGGGCGGCCGGGGAGCTGTTTTTT	CASSVEAGAAGELFF
-	TRBV9	once	TRBJ2-7	TGTGCCAGCAGCGTGGGGGGAGTTTGGACCTACGAGCAGTACTTC	CASSVGGVWTYEQYF
-	TRBV18	-	TRBJ2-1	TGTGCCAGCTCACCCGGAGTGGGTGCCTCAAATGAGCAGTTCTTC	CASSPGVGASNEQFF
TRBD1	TRBV6-2/TRBV6-3	-	TRBJ2-1	TGTGCCAGCAGTTCCCCGCCGGGGACAGGGCTATACAATGAGCAGTTCTTC	CASSSPPGTGLYNEQFF
-	TRBV21-1	-	TRBJ2-2	TGTGCCAGCAGCCCCGAGTTTGGCGGGAGGACCGGGGAGCTGTTTTTT	CASSPEFGGRTGELFF
-	TRBV27	-	TRBJ1-1	TGTGCCAGCAGTTATAAGGGGTTCACTGAAGCTTTCTTT	CASSYKGFTEAFF
-	TRBV2	-	TRBJ2-7	TGTGCCAGCAGTGAAACTCTCCTCTCCATCACGCAGTACTTC	CASSETLLSITQYF
TRBD2	TRBV4-1	-	TRBJ2-2	TGCGCCAGCAGCCACCCACTAGCGGGAGGAAAGGCCGGGGAGCTGTTTTTT	CASSHPLAGGKAGELFF
-	TRBV28	-	TRBJ1-1	TGTGCCAGCAGTTTTCGCGAGGGGGCTGAAGCTTTCTTT	CASSFREGAEAFF
-	TRBV19	-	TRBJ1-2	TGTGCCAGTAGTATGGCCCGGCAGGTTGATGGCTACACCTTC	CASSMARQVDGYTF
TRBD2	TRBV7-2	-	TRBJ2-1	TGTGCCAGCAGCGGGGGGACTAGGTCCCAGGGTGAGCAGTTCTTC	CASSGGTRSQGEQFF
TRBD1	TRBV5-1	-	TRBJ1-3	TGCGCCAGCAGCTCCGCACAGGGGAACACCATATATTTT	CASSSAQGNTIYF
TRBD2	TRBV25-1	-	TRBJ2-1	TGTGCCAGCGTCCCCGGGACTAGCGACTTCTACAATGAGCAGTTCTTC	CASVPGTSDFYNEQFF
-	TRBV7-2	once	TRBJ2-1	TGTGCCAGCAGCCCCCGTTTAGGAGGGAAAGGTAATGAGCAGTTCTTC	CASSPRLGGKGNEQFF
TRBD1	TRBV6-5	many	TRBJ2-5	TGTGCCAGCATTCCGGACAGGTTGCGGGAGACCCAGTACTTC	CASIPDRLRETQYF
-	TRBV30	few	TRBJ1-5	TGTGCCTGGAGTGGTCTGGAGAAGAATCAGCCCCAGCATTTT	CAWSGLEKNQPQHF
TRBD2	TRBV5-1	-	TRBJ2-1	TGCGCCAGCAGCTTGAGCGGGAGTCAAGAGCAGTTCTTC	CASSLSGSQEQFF
-	TRBV30	-	TRBJ2-3	TGTGCCTCGCTCGACAGAGCTAGCACAGATACGCAGTATTTT	CASLDRASTDTQYF
-	TRBV23-1	-	TRBJ2-7	TGCGCCAGCAGTCAGGACCCCCACATAGACGGCTTATTAGCCCAGGGGCAGTACTTC	CASSQDPHIDGLLAQGQYF
TRBD1	TRBV28	-	TRBJ1-2	TGTGCCAGCAGTGTACTTACCGGGACAGGCCTAAATGGCTACACCTTC	CASSVLTGTGLNGYTF
TRBD1	TRBV18	-	TRBJ2-7	TGTGCCAGCTCACTCGGGACAGCATACGAGCAGTACTTC	CASSLGTAYEQYF
-	TRBV9	-	TRBJ1-2	TGTGCCAGCAGCGCGGACAGATTCGGGGGCTACACCTTC	CASSADRFGGYTF
-	TRBV5-6	-	TRBJ1-3	TGTGCCAGCAGCGCGTTAGGGGCAGACAGCTCTGGAAACACCATATATTTT	CASSALGADSSGNTIYF
-	TRBV7-2	-	TRBJ2-7	TGTGCCAGCAGGGAGCAGGGCTACGAGCAGTACTTC	CASREQGYEQYF
TRBD1	TRBV24-1	few	TRBJ1-1	TGTGCCACCATGGGGACAGGCTACGCAGAAGCTTTCTTT	CATMGTGYAEAFF
-	TRBV4-1	-	TRBJ1-5	TGCGCCAGCAGCCAAGATGGGGAGCGTCAGCCCCAGCATTTT	CASSQDGERQPQHF
-	TRBV28	-	TRBJ2-5	TGTGCCAGCAGCCCCAGGGCTCAAGAGACCCAGTACTTC	CASSPRAQETQYF
-	TRBV14	-	TRBJ2-7	TGTGCCAGCAGCCAAGATTCGGGACTCCCAGCCCAGCAGTACTTC	CASSQDSGLPAQQYF
-	TRBV7-3	-	TRBJ1-1	TGTGCCAGCAGCTTGTACCAGACTAACACTGAAGCTTTCTTT	CASSLYQTNTEAFF
-	TRBV4-3	-	TRBJ2-7	TGCGCCAGCAGCCGGGAGGTCGGGATCTCCTACGAGCAGTACTTC	CASSREVGISYEQYF
TRBD1	TRBV19	-	TRBJ2-4	TGTGCCAGTAGTATTCCGGGACAGGGTCCTATGTCCAAAAACATTCAGTACTTC	CASSIPGQGPMSKNIQYF